The 24 T cell receptor beta chains in this list originate from one sample, sequenced in a study of CD8+ T cells in alopecia areata. Isolated RNA was reverse transcribed into cDNA used as the sequencing template. The assay was immunoSEQ multiplex PCR, and TCRdb's table has in-frame clones only and misses some. This sample shows around 100,000 clones and no singletons; roughly a fifth rests with the ten largest. What was sequenced was lesional skin. Every receptor here comes from a C3H/HeJ mouse with alopecia areata. This strain's MHC haplotype is H2-k.

Comment on this clone: The gene names given are mouse names. The read finishes 4 residues shy of the CDR3 end, and the germline J gene is used to complete it. Other DNA sequences in this specimen translate into the identical CDR3. The genes are TRBV13-3 and TRBJ1-2; TRBD1 agrees at 12 bases. Germline values: CDR1 NNHDY, CDR2 SYVADS. The CDR3 sequence is 16 residues long. V was pared by 2 bases and J by 2 bases, with 4 bases of the junction left unmatched. The CDR3 region is CASSDPGQGANSDYTF. The sequenced CDR3 bases are TGTGCCAGCAGTGACCCGGGACAGGGGGCGAACTCC.

As for this clone: The genes are named according to mouse. The CDR3 is cut off 4 residues early in the read; its end comes from the germline J gene. The chain is built from TRBV13-2 and TRBJ2-3; TRBD1 agrees at 8 bases. The V segment lost 3 bases and the J segment 3 bases; nucleotides outside the gene matches: 6. Germline V lookup: CDR1 NNHNN, CDR2 SYGAGS (reference sequence). The CDR3 runs 15 residues. The CDR3 spells CASGARGRWAETLYF. The sequenced CDR3 bases are TGTGCCAGCGGTGCCAGGGGGCGCTGGGCAGAA.

With regard to this clone: Any gene name here is a mouse gene name. Coverage ceases 4 residues before the CDR3 finishes, and the germline J gene fills in the end. The rearrangement joins TRBV19 to TRBJ2-1; 10 bases match TRBD2. Germline V gene lookup returns CDR1 FNHDT and CDR2 SITEND (reference sequence). This CDR3 comprises 14 residues. V gave up 4 bases and J gave up 6 bases; unmatched junction bases: 4. This chain's CDR3 is CASSRDWGSAEQFF. The CDR3 bases that were read are TGTGCCAGCAGTCGGGACTGGGGTAGTGCT.

A remark on this clone: All gene names here are mouse names. The read is 4 residues too short to cover the CDR3 end, so that end is filled in from the germline J gene. The J gene is TRBJ2-2, the V gene TRBV13-3, with D tentatively TRBD2 (7 bases). CDR1 and CDR2 (germline): NNHDY, SYVADS. There are 15 residues in the CDR3. Trimming took 5 bases from V and 4 from J, leaving 15 bases between them. CDR3 DNA (partial): TGTGCCAGCAGAGACCTGGGGGCCCGCACCGGG. This encodes CASRDLGARTG. The complete CDR3 protein is CASRDLGARTGQLYF. Variable domain in full (rest from reference TRBV13-3 and TRBJ2-2): EAAVTQSPRSKVAVTGGKVTLSCHQTNNHDYMYWYRQDTGHGLRLIHYSYVADSTEKGDIPDGYKASRPSQENFSLILELASLSQTAVYFCASRDLGARTGQLYFGEGSKLTVL.

For this clone: The gene symbols are mouse symbols. The CDR3 is cut off 4 residues early in the read; its end comes from the germline J gene. The chain joins TRBV19 to TRBJ2-7, with a possible D match to TRBD1 (6 bases). Germline loops: CDR1 FNHDT, CDR2 SITEND (reference sequence). This CDR3 is 15 amino acids long. Trimming cost V 5 bases and J 3 bases, with 18 bases left between them. The covered CDR3 bases are TGTGCCAGCAGGCCCCCCGGGACAAAATTCTAT. Translated, it gives CASRPPGTKFY. The CDR3 in full is CASRPPGTKFYEQYF.

About this clone: Mouse gene names apply. The CDR3 end falls 4 residues outside the read, so it is completed with the germline J gene. The chain has TRBV13-3 and TRBJ1-4, with D perhaps matching TRBD1 (6 bases). CDR1 is NNHDY, CDR2 SYVADS, per germline. Deletions cut 0 bases from V and 6 bases from J, with 12 bases between. The CDR3 contains 15 residues. Incomplete CDR3 DNA: TGTGCCAGCAGTGATGAGGGGGGCGAAGACGAA. Protein product: CASSDEGGEDE. The CDR3, in full, reads CASSDEGGEDERLFF.

This clone has at least ten counts. The listed genes are named as in mouse. The read halts 4 residues ahead of the CDR3 end, with the missing end drawn from the germline J gene. The sample has other DNA sequences that encode this CDR3 too. The chain employs TRBV19 and TRBJ1-4; D gene ambiguous. The germline V and J ends were trimmed by 3 bases and 0 bases, with 6 bases remaining between them. This CDR3 comprises 14 residues. Germline V gene lookup returns CDR1 FNHDT and CDR2 SITEND (reference sequence). The part of the CDR3 DNA that was read is TGTGCCAGCAGTAACATCATTTCCAACGAA. Its translation: CASSNIISNE. The entire CDR3 sequence reads CASSNIISNERLFF.

Concerning this clone: Mouse names are used for the genes. The CDR3 DNA, read in part, is TGTGCCAGCAGTATAGTCCAGGGGGGCTATGCT. It encodes CASSIVQGGYA. Given in full, the CDR3 is CASSIVQGGYAEQFF. J is TRBJ2-1 and V is TRBV19, with D possibly TRBD1 on 7 matching bases. The read falls 4 residues short of the CDR3 end, and the missing part is taken from the germline J gene. The V gene's germline CDR1 is FNHDT and CDR2 SITEND (reference sequence). V was pared by 0 bases and J by 3 bases, with 10 bases between. The CDR3 is made up of 15 amino acids.

As regards this clone: All gene names here are mouse names. The observed sequence ends 4 residues before the CDR3 terminus, with the missing tail filled in from the germline J gene. This chain links TRBV1 with TRBJ2-2, with TRBD1 as a possible D gene (6 bases). The germline CDR1 and CDR2 sequences are NSQYPW and LRSPGD (reference sequence). This CDR3 contains 15 residues. The CDR3 spells CTCSASARDIGQLYF. Incomplete CDR3 DNA: TGCACCTGCAGTGCCAGCGCGCGGGACATCGGG.

This clone was seen a few times. Gene names are the mouse ones. The read finishes 4 residues shy of the CDR3 end, and the germline J gene is used to complete it. The rearrangement joins TRBV13-2 to TRBJ2-3; D is possibly TRBD2 (7 bases). V was shortened by 2 bases and J by 3 bases, with 10 bases between the two germline ends. This CDR3 has 14 residues. CDR1 and CDR2 from the germline V gene are NNHNN and SYGAGS (reference sequence). The CDR3 spells CASGEVGGAETLYF. CDR3 DNA (partial): TGTGCCAGCGGTGAGGTGGGGGGCGCAGAA.

As for this clone: Gene names are the mouse ones. The read ends 4 residues before the CDR3 terminus; that terminus is restored from the germline J gene. This chain joins TRBV19 and TRBJ2-1, with 9 bases that match TRBD1. The trim removed 2 bases at V and 3 bases at J, leaving 6 bases unmatched. The CDR3 has 16 residues. Germline V gene lookup returns CDR1 FNHDT and CDR2 SITEND (reference sequence). The CDR3 here is CASSMGTGRLYAEQFF. CDR3 DNA (partial): TGTGCCAGCAGTATGGGGACAGGGAGACTCTATGCT.

As regards this clone: Gene labels here are mouse ones. The covered CDR3 bases are TGCACCTGCAGGCCCGGGACACCGTCCAACGAA. It codes for CTCRPGTPSNE. In full, the CDR3 is CTCRPGTPSNERLFF. The rearrangement joins TRBV1 to TRBJ1-4; the D gene is possibly TRBD1 (6 bases). Read coverage stops 4 residues before the CDR3 terminus; the germline J gene supplies the remainder. The V and J ends lost 6 bases and 2 bases respectively, with 13 bases between them. The CDR3 spans 15 residues. Germline V gives CDR1 NSQYPW, CDR2 LRSPGD (reference sequence). The full variable domain, its missing parts supplied by reference TRBV1 and TRBJ1-4, is VTLLEQNPRWRLVPRGQAVNLRCILKNSQYPWMSWYQQDLQKQLQWLFTLRSPGDKEVKSLPGADYLATRVTDTELRLQVANMSQGRTLYCTCRPGTPSNERLFFGHGTKLSVL.

Worth noting for this clone: Gene names follow the mouse nomenclature. The missing CDR3 end, 4 residues past where the read stops, is filled in from the germline J gene. The chain joins TRBV17 to TRBJ2-4; D may be TRBD1 (6 bases). V dropped 4 bases and J dropped 1 base, with 6 bases sitting between them. Germline CDR1 and CDR2: MNHDT and YYDKIL. The CDR3 is 13 residues long. This chain's CDR3 is CASSTGGQNTLYF. CDR3 bases read: TGTGCTAGCAGTACAGGGGGTCAAAAC.

Regarding this clone: Gene and germline names: mouse. The CDR3 end lies 4 residues beyond the end of the read and is filled in from the germline J gene. The gene calls are TRBV12-1 and TRBJ1-2, with D possibly being TRBD1 (5 bases). CDR3 length: 14 amino acids. Per germline, CDR1 SGHSN and CDR2 HYEKVE. V was shortened by 0 bases and J by 1 base, with 8 bases between the two germline ends. The CDR3 bases that were read are TGTGCCAGCTCTCTCGGGGGGGTAAACTCC. Residues: CASSLGGVNS. The entire CDR3 protein is CASSLGGVNSDYTF. The full variable domain, with the rest looked up from reference TRBV12-1 and TRBJ1-2, is DSGVVQSPRHIIKEKGGRSVLTCIPISGHSNVVWYQQTLGKELKFLIQHYEKVERDKGFLPSRFSVQQFDDYHSEMNMSALELEDSAMYFCASSLGGVNSDYTFGSGTRLLVI.

This clone was counted many times. The gene symbols are mouse symbols. The read gets to within 4 residues of the CDR3 end, and the germline J gene fills in the rest. V usage is TRBV13-3 and J usage is TRBJ2-1; 11 nucleotides align to TRBD1. The CDR3 consists of 14 residues. Losses at the gene ends were 2 bases for V and 5 bases for J; bases not matched to a gene: 0. CDR1 is NNHDY, CDR2 SYVADS, per germline. The CDR3 protein is CASSEDRGHAEQFF. The part of the CDR3 DNA that was read is TGTGCCAGCAGTGAGGACAGGGGGCATGCT.

Remarks on this clone: Here the gene names and germline are mouse. The read terminates 4 residues before the CDR3 end, so the remaining end is supplied by the germline J gene. This chain links TRBV13-3 with TRBJ1-4, with a tentative D call TRBD1 (5 bases). Trimming shortened V by 2 bases and J by 2 bases, and 13 bases separated the two germline ends. The CDR3 contains 16 residues. Germline CDR1 is NNHDY and CDR2 is SYVADS. The CDR3 protein is CASSEREGWSNERLFF. CDR3 DNA, as far as it was read: TGTGCCAGCAGTGAGAGAGAGGGGTGGTCCAACGAA.

Only a few counts were recorded for this clone. The gene names given are mouse names. The read terminates 4 residues before the CDR3 end, so the remaining end is supplied by the germline J gene. The chain couples TRBV13-1 to TRBJ2-5; 8 positions agree with TRBD2. V shed 3 bases and J 0 bases; nucleotides not matched to a gene: 3. Per the germline V gene, CDR1 is NSHNY and CDR2 is SYGAGN. This CDR3 comprises 15 residues. CDR3 in amino acids: CASSVDWGNQDTQYF. CDR3 bases read: TGTGCCAGCAGTGTCGACTGGGGAAACCAAGAC.

The sample holds a few counts of this clone. All gene names here are mouse names. Read data end 4 residues before the CDR3 end; the end is taken from the germline J gene. The rearrangement uses TRBV13-2 and TRBJ2-7; 7 nucleotides line up with TRBD1. This CDR3 comprises 13 residues. With 5 bases clipped from V and 0 bases from J, the junction kept 2 bases outside the gene matches. Germline CDR1 NNHNN, CDR2 SYGAGS (reference sequence). The covered CDR3 bases are TGTGCCAGCGGGGGACAGCTCTCCTAT. Protein: CASGGQLSY. The whole CDR3 protein is CASGGQLSYEQYF.

Note on this clone: Genes and germline are mouse. The read ends 4 residues shy of where the CDR3 ends; the end is completed using the germline J gene. The chain is built from TRBV1 and TRBJ2-3; 10 bases are a match to TRBD2. Germline V gives CDR1 NSQYPW, CDR2 LRSPGD (reference sequence). The junction had 4 bases not matched to a gene; V was cut back by 4 bases and J by 3 bases. The CDR3 contains 15 residues. CDR3 region: CTCSVWGGGAETLYF. The CDR3 DNA, read in part, is TGCACCTGCAGTGTCTGGGGGGGCGGGGCAGAA.

This clone occurred many times. Genes and germline are mouse. The CDR3 end falls 4 residues outside the read, so it is completed with the germline J gene. The V gene is TRBV13-3, the J gene TRBJ1-1, with a weak D call TRBD1 (6 bases). Trimming left V 1 base short and J 4 bases short, with 11 bases between. The length of the CDR3 is 14 residues. Looked up from germline, CDR1 is NNHDY and CDR2 is SYVADS. This chain's CDR3 is CASSDPRGGTEVFF. The CDR3 bases that were read are TGTGCCAGCAGTGATCCCAGGGGAGGCACA.

For this clone: Here the gene names and germline are mouse. The read terminates 4 residues before the CDR3 end, so the remaining end is supplied by the germline J gene. The V gene is TRBV1, the J gene TRBJ1-4; 10 bases are shared with TRBD1. Germline loops: CDR1 NSQYPW, CDR2 LRSPGD (reference sequence). After removal of 3 bases from V and 2 bases from J, the junction contained 6 bases not matched to a gene. This CDR3 comprises 17 residues. The CDR3 here is CTCSAPTGGGSNERLFF. CDR3 DNA (partial): TGCACCTGCAGTGCCCCGACAGGGGGCGGATCCAACGAA. Variable domain in full (rest from reference TRBV1 and TRBJ1-4): VTLLEQNPRWRLVPRGQAVNLRCILKNSQYPWMSWYQQDLQKQLQWLFTLRSPGDKEVKSLPGADYLATRVTDTELRLQVANMSQGRTLYCTCSAPTGGGSNERLFFGHGTKLSVL.

A note on this clone: Gene names are the mouse ones. The DNA read from the CDR3 is TGTGCCGCAGGGGCAGCCTAT. Translating it yields CAAGAAY. The entire CDR3 protein is CAAGAAYEQYF. The chain joins TRBV13-3 to TRBJ2-7, with TRBD1 as a possible D gene (6 bases). The read halts 4 residues ahead of the CDR3 end, with the missing end drawn from the germline J gene. Trimming stripped 10 bases from V and 2 bases from J, with 10 bases between. This CDR3 is built from 11 residues. Looked up from germline, CDR1 is NNHDY and CDR2 is SYVADS.

Only a few counts were recorded for this clone. Genes and germline are mouse. CDR3 DNA, as far as it was read: TGTGCCAGCAGTATACCCTCTGACAAATAT. Encoded protein: CASSIPSDKY. The whole CDR3 protein reads CASSIPSDKYEQYF. This sequence joins TRBV19 and TRBJ2-7, with D unclear. The CDR3 end is not reached by the read, which stops 4 residues before it; the germline J gene fills it in. Germline CDR1 reads FNHDT; CDR2 reads SITEND (reference sequence). The CDR3 consists of 14 residues. Full variable domain (outside the CDR3, taken from reference TRBV19 and TRBJ2-7): GGIITQTPKFLIGQEGQKLTLKCQQNFNHDTMYWYRQDSGKGLRLIYYSITENDLQKGDLSEGYDASREKKSSFSLTVTSAQKNEMAVFLCASSIPSDKYEQYFGPGTRLTVL.

Regarding this clone: Mouse germline and gene names are used. This CDR3 reads CTCSAEAGRPSQNTLYF. The part of the CDR3 DNA that was read is TGCACCTGCAGTGCAGAAGCCGGCAGGCCTAGTCAAAAC. This chain uses TRBV1 with TRBJ2-4; D gene uncertain. The read halts 4 residues ahead of the CDR3 end, with the missing end drawn from the germline J gene. The CDR3 loop spans 17 amino acids. Trimming removed 0 bases from V and 0 bases from J, with 13 bases in between. The germline gives CDR1 NSQYPW, CDR2 LRSPGD (reference sequence).